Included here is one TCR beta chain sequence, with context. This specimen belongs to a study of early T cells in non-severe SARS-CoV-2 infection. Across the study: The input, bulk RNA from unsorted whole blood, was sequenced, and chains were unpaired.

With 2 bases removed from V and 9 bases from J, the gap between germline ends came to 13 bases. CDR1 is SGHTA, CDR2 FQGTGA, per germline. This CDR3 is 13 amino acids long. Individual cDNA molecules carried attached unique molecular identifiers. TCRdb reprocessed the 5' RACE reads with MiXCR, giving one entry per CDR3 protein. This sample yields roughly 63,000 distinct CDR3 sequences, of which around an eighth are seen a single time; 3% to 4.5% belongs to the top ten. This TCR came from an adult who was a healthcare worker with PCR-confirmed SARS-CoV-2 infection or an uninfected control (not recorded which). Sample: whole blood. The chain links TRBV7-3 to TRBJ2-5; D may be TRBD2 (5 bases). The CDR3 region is CASSLRADVPQYF. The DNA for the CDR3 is TGTGCCAGCAGCTTACGAGCGGACGTCCCCCAGTACTTC.